These 23 T cell receptor beta chains came from one sample sequenced in a study of blood T cell repertoires in COVID-19. Profiled with immunoSEQ multiplex PCR; TCRdb holds only in-frame clones, not every one. Here the sample spans 290,000 or so clones, around 86% being singletons. The sequenced material came from PBMCs or T cells enriched from blood (not recorded which). These receptors were collected from a woman between 18 and 30 years old who had recovered from COVID-19.

The chain combines TRBV27 with TRBJ1-2, with TRBD1 identical over 11 bases. Per germline, CDR1 MNHEY and CDR2 SMNVEV (reference sequence). The CDR3 contains 16 residues. The trim removed 3 bases at V and 7 bases at J, leaving 10 bases unmatched. The CDR3 DNA reads TGTGCCAGCAGTTTTGTCGGACAGGGGGCAGGAGGTGGCTACACCTTC. As protein: CASSFVGQGAGGGYTF.

The V gene is TRBV27, the J gene TRBJ2-7; D gene ambiguous. The V end was cut by 7 bases, the J end by 3 bases, with 10 bases between. The germline V gene encodes CDR1 MNHEY and CDR2 SMNVEV (reference sequence). The CDR3 sequence is 12 residues long. The CDR3 loop is CASTPVIYEQYF. CDR3 DNA: TGTGCCAGCACCCCGGTTATCTACGAGCAGTACTTC.

The chain carries TRBV7-9 and TRBJ1-4; D is uncertain. The CDR3 has 13 amino acids. The germline gives CDR1 SEHNR, CDR2 FQNEAQ (reference sequence). With 8 bases removed from V and 4 bases from J, the gap between germline ends came to 11 bases. CDR3 in amino acids: CASGPDNNEKLFF. The CDR3 nucleotides are TGTGCCAGCGGGCCAGATAATAATGAAAAACTGTTTTTT.

This clone was seen only once. The chain links TRBV5-4 to TRBJ2-3, with D maybe TRBD2 (5 bases). V lost 7 bases to trimming and J lost 0 bases, with 15 bases between them. This CDR3 has 15 amino acids. Germline loops: CDR1 SGHNT, CDR2 YYREEE (reference sequence). The CDR3 region has the DNA TGTGCCAGCCAGACCTTCGGGATTAGCACAGATACGCAGTATTTT. It translates to CASQTFGISTDTQYF.

This clone was counted a single time. This chain uses TRBV7-9 with TRBJ2-2; TRBD1 might be the D (6 bases). The CDR3 loop spans 14 amino acids. V was pared by 3 bases and J by 6 bases, with 11 bases between. Germline CDR1 reads SEHNR; CDR2 reads FQNEAQ (reference sequence). CDR3 nucleotide sequence: TGTGCCAGCAGCTTTACAGGGCAGGCCGGGGAGCTGTTTTTT. Translation gives CASSFTGQAGELFF.

In DNA form, the CDR3 reads TGCAGCGTCGCAAAACTCGGACAGGGTCACACCGGGGAGCTGTTTTTT. Amino acid sequence: CSVAKLGQGHTGELFF. The chain has TRBV29-1 and TRBJ2-2; 8 bases line up with TRBD1. This CDR3 is built from 16 residues. Trimming removed 6 bases from V and 3 bases from J; junction bases left unmatched: 12. The germline V gene has CDR1 SQVTM and CDR2 ANQGSEA.

The rearrangement uses TRBV12-2 and TRBJ2-7; no DNA check was done on the table's D call, TRBD2. TRBV12-2 is shown as a pseudogene. This CDR3 has 17 amino acids. CDR3 protein: CASRMPTSGRLVPEQYF. CDR3 coding DNA: TGTGCAAGTCGCATGCCGACTAGCGGGAGATTAGTACCGGAGCAGTACTTC.

The genes are TRBV25-1 and TRBJ2-1, with 12 bases fitting TRBD2. The ends lost 3 bases at V and 15 bases at J; junction bases unmatched: 9. Germline V gene lookup returns CDR1 MGHDK and CDR2 SYGVNS. The CDR3 has 14 amino acids. The CDR3 loop is CASSDNPLAGGTFF. The CDR3 nucleotides read TGTGCCAGCAGTGACAACCCACTAGCGGGGGGTACGTTCTTC.

Written as DNA, the CDR3 is TGTGCCAGCAGCCAGGCCGGGGGAACCTACGAGCAGTACTTC. It encodes CASSQAGGTYEQYF. The chain recombines TRBV3-1 (or the pseudogene TRBV3-2) with TRBJ2-7, with D possibly TRBD2 on 6 matching bases. Per the germline V gene, CDR1 is LGHDT and CDR2 is YNNKEL (reference sequence). Trimming removed 3 bases from V and 2 bases from J, with 11 bases in between. CDR3 length: 14 residues.

V and J are TRBV11-2 and TRBJ1-3; 7 positions match TRBD1. Unmatched junction bases numbered 3, after V lost 1 base and J lost 0 bases. CDR1 is SGHAT, CDR2 FQNNGV, per germline. This CDR3 has 16 amino acids. The CDR3 spells CASSLVGQNSGNTIYF. The CDR3 DNA reads TGTGCCAGCAGCTTAGTGGGACAGAACTCTGGAAACACCATATATTTT.

This clone was seen only once. The chain has TRBV2 and TRBJ2-1, with 8 nucleotides matching TRBD1. Germline trimming cut 2 bases from V and 0 bases from J; bases unmatched to any gene: 9. CDR3 length: 18 amino acids. Looked up from germline, CDR1 is SNHLY and CDR2 is FYNNEI. The CDR3 region has the DNA TGTGCCAGCAGTGAACGTAGCGGAACAGGGGGCTCCTACAATGAGCAGTTCTTC. Protein product: CASSERSGTGGSYNEQFF.

This clone was observed a handful of times. V usage is TRBV7-6 and J usage is TRBJ1-3; D is unresolved. Germline values: CDR1 SGHVS, CDR2 FNYEAQ. The CDR3 consists of 16 residues. The ends were cut back, 1 base at V and 9 bases at J, with 19 bases in the middle. The CDR3 reads CASSLVYPKEGGTIYF. As DNA, the CDR3 is TGTGCCAGCAGCTTAGTGTACCCTAAGGAGGGAGGCACCATATATTTT.

The CDR3 region has the DNA TGTGCCAGTAGTATCACAGGGGAAGGGGAGACCCAGTACTTC. It yields the protein CASSITGEGETQYF. The gene calls are TRBV19 and TRBJ2-5; 7 bases agree with TRBD1. V lost 3 bases, J lost 5 bases, and 6 bases stayed unmatched. This CDR3 spans 14 amino acids. Germline values: CDR1 LNHDA, CDR2 SQIVND (reference sequence).

This clone was counted only a few times. The chain joins TRBV3-1 (or the pseudogene TRBV3-2) to TRBJ1-6, with a possible D match to TRBD1 (6 bases). The CDR3 length is 18 residues. Germline CDR1 reads LGHDT; CDR2 reads YNNKEL (reference sequence). The V and J ends lost 0 bases and 0 bases respectively, with 12 bases between them. The CDR3, as DNA: TGTGCCAGCAGCCAAGATAGACAGGTTTACTCCTATAATTCACCCCTCCACTTT. This codes for CASSQDRQVYSYNSPLHF.

The CDR3: CASSPGTYNEQFF. DNA for the CDR3: TGTGCCAGCAGCCCCGGTACCTACAATGAGCAGTTCTTC. V usage is TRBV6-4 and J usage is TRBJ2-1; D is undetermined. This CDR3 region has 13 residues. Germline V gene lookup returns CDR1 MRHNA and CDR2 SNTAGT. Trimming took 6 bases from V and 2 from J, leaving 8 bases between them.

The J gene is TRBJ2-3, the V gene TRBV7-2; 12 nucleotides line up with TRBD2. The CDR3 loop spans 16 amino acids. V gave up 9 bases and J gave up 5 bases; unmatched junction bases: 12. Germline-derived CDR1 and CDR2 are SGHTA and FQGNSA. Written as DNA, the CDR3 is TGTGCCAGTAATAAACACGGGACTAGCGGGCTAGATACGCAGTATTTT. Translating it yields CASNKHGTSGLDTQYF.

J is TRBJ1-6 and V is TRBV5-3; 7 bases are shared with TRBD1. TRBV5-3 is sorted into the ORF group, with uncertain function. There are 16 residues in the CDR3. V trimming: 4 bases; J trimming: 5 bases; junction bases outside the gene matches: 9. The CDR3, as DNA: TGTGCCAGAAGCCAGAAAGACAGGGTGAATAATTCACCCCTCCACTTT. It translates to CARSQKDRVNNSPLHF.

The gene calls are TRBV19 and TRBJ1-2; 7 nucleotides agree with TRBD1. The CDR3 sequence is 16 residues long. CDR1 and CDR2 from the germline V gene are LNHDA and SQIVND (reference sequence). V dropped 0 bases and J dropped 3; count of bases not matched to a gene: 7. CDR3: CASSIEGTALYYGYTF. Here the CDR3 DNA reads TGTGCCAGTAGTATAGAAGGGACAGCACTATACTATGGCTACACCTTC.

The J gene is TRBJ1-3, the V gene TRBV18, with D unresolved. Trimming cost V 2 bases and J 8 bases, with 13 bases left between them. The V gene's germline CDR1 is KGHSH and CDR2 LQKENI. The CDR3 runs to 14 residues. CDR3 sequence reads: CASSPTRVRDTIYF. In DNA form, the CDR3 reads TGTGCCAGCTCACCAACGAGGGTTCGGGACACCATATATTTT.

The genes are TRBV4-2 and TRBJ2-6; 7 bases are a match to TRBD2. The junction had 6 bases not matched to a gene; V was cut back by 4 bases and J by 0 bases. Germline values: CDR1 LGHNA, CDR2 YNFKEQ. The CDR3 is 17 residues long. CDR3 loop: CASSRGGSGSGANVLTF. The CDR3 DNA is TGTGCCAGCAGCCGGGGGGGATCTGGCTCTGGGGCCAACGTCCTGACTTTC.

The chain recombines TRBV12-5 with TRBJ1-3; tentative D call: TRBD1 (5 bases). V gave up 5 bases and J gave up 0 bases, with 5 bases separating them. The CDR3 runs 13 residues. The germline gives CDR1 LGHNT, CDR2 FRNRAP. CDR3 DNA: TGTGCTAGTGGTGACAGCTCTGGAAACACCATATATTTT. This codes for CASGDSSGNTIYF. Supplemented by reference TRBV12-5 and TRBJ1-3, the full variable domain reads DARVTQTPRHKVTEMGQEVTMRCQPILGHNTVFWYRQTMMQGLELLAYFRNRAPLDDSGMPKDRFSAEMPDATLATLKIQPSEPRDSAVYFCASGDSSGNTIYFGEGSWLTVV.

The chain joins TRBV30 to TRBJ2-7; no definite D call. The CDR3 is made up of 12 amino acids. V lost 0 bases to trimming and J lost 6 bases, with 9 bases between them. Per the germline V gene, CDR1 is GTSNPN and CDR2 is SVGIG (reference sequence). CDR3 region: CAWSVPPGEQYF. In DNA form, the CDR3 reads TGTGCCTGGAGTGTACCGCCAGGCGAGCAGTACTTC.

The chain has TRBV20-1 and TRBJ2-3, with D unresolved. Trimming pared 3 bases from V and 2 bases from J, leaving 15 bases between. From germline, CDR1 is DFQATT and CDR2 SNEGSKA (reference sequence). CDR3 size: 15 residues. CDR3 DNA sequence: TGCAGTGCTAGTCAAGCCCTTGCGGTCACAGATACGCAGTATTTT. Protein: CSASQALAVTDTQYF.